The clone carrying this T cell receptor (beta chain) was counted ten times or more. This specimen comes from a study of T-cell reconstitution after alpha-beta-depleted transplantation in children. Unique molecular identifiers featured in how the TCRbeta library was prepared. TCRdb processed the PCR reads anew with MiXCR; each CDR3 protein has one entry. Altogether nearly 550,000 distinct CDR3 sequences are present, around 19% being singletons, with the ten largest covering 3% to 4%. The V end was cut by 0 bases, the J end by 0 bases, with 15 bases between. Germline CDR1 and CDR2: SGDLS and YYNGEE. The length of the CDR3 is 18 residues.

This receptor was identified in a human donor who donated a stem cell graft to a child with acute lymphoblastic leukemia. The rearrangement uses TRBV9 and TRBJ2-2; weak D call: TRBD2 (6 bases). The sample here was PBMCs from the stem cell graft donor, taken from the stem cell graft. The DNA of the CDR3 is TGTGCCAGCAGCGTAGCCCCGGGAGAGGCGGCGAACACCGGGGAGCTGTTTTTT. This encodes CASSVAPGEAANTGELFF.